This T cell receptor beta chain was sequenced in a study of blood T cells in healthy people across ages. Study-wide results and limits: Among T cells, TCR beta diversity per million cells dropped roughly linearly as age rose. Long-lived donors carried more naive CD4+ cells and greater diversity than aged donors.

The authors ran a second PCR of roughly 6 to 12 cycles using a sample-barcoded 5' primer and a J-beta primer mix. One entry per CDR3 protein results from TCRdb running MiXCR on the 5' RACE reads. The table has 600,000 to 800,000 distinct CDR3 sequences, roughly 21% seen once. As for this clonotype: Antigen unknown.

The CDR3 covers 15 residues. The germline CDR1 and CDR2 sequences are LGHNA and YSLEER. Trimming removed 4 bases from V and 9 bases from J; junction bases left unmatched: 8. The sequence derives from an older man in good health. The specimen was blood. The chain uses TRBV4-3 and TRBJ2-1, with 11 bases identical to TRBD2. The CDR3 sequence: CASSPLAGGPGEQFF. The CDR3 nucleotides are TGCGCCAGCAGCCCCTTAGCGGGAGGGCCAGGTGAGCAGTTCTTC.